This T cell receptor beta chain was recovered during a study of blood T cells in healthy people across ages. Study conclusions and caveats: TCR beta diversity correlated strongly with naive T cell percentage.

This clonotype was found once. Its antigen remains unidentified. A single base separates this from a much larger clone, so it may be a read error. The second PCR ran about 6 to 12 cycles with a sample-barcoded 5' primer and J-beta primers. From the 5' RACE reads, TCRdb called clonotypes with MiXCR, one entry per CDR3 protein. The data contain about 290,000 distinct CDR3 sequences, 25% to 30% of them seen just once; the ten biggest clones take up 29%. There are 14 residues in the CDR3. Germline loops: CDR1 DFQATT, CDR2 SNEGSKA (reference sequence). The genes are TRBV20-1 and TRBJ1-5, with 7 bases lining up with TRBD1. The TCR was taken from a woman in her 70s in good health. Sequenced input: blood. The CDR3 sequence is CSVRVGTGNQPQHF. The CDR3 DNA reads as TGCAGTGTTAGAGTTGGGACAGGCAATCAGCCCCAGCATTTT.